This T cell receptor (beta chain) is drawn from a study of cytomegalovirus exposure and HLA in healthy donors. Findings and caveats of the study: At a 0.05 false discovery rate, a later analysis found some 17,000 TCR beta sequences to be associated with HLA alleles.

The ends were cut back, 4 bases at V and 3 bases at J, with 19 bases in the middle. There are 16 residues in the CDR3. The germline V gene encodes CDR1 SGDLS and CDR2 YYNGEE. The study sampled nominally healthy donors, though unrecorded immune exposures were likely. 60 Vbeta and 13 Jbeta primers were used in PCR. Assay: immunoSEQ multiplex PCR; the TCRdb copy retains only in-frame clones and omits some. Of roughly 180,000 clones listed, under 85% were seen once; the top ten hold about 4.9%. On this clone: What it recognizes is unknown.

Sequencing was carried out using PBMCs. The TCR originated in a man younger than 35 in good health and CMV-seronegative. This rearrangement joins TRBV9 to TRBJ1-1; no definite D call. Written as DNA, the CDR3 is TGTGCCAGCAGCTCCACACACTCCCGGCGGTACACTGAAGCTTTCTTT. Amino acids: CASSSTHSRRYTEAFF.